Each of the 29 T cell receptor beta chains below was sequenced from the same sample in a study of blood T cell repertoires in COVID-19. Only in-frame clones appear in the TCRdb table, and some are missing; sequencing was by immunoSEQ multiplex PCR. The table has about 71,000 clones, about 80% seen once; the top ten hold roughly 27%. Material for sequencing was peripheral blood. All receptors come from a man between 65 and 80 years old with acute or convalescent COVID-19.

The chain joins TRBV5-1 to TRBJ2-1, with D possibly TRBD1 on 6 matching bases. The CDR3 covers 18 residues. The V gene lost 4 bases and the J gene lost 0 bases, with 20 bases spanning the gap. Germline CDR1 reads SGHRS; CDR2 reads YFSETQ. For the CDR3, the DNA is TGCGCCAGCAGCCCCCTGATACAGACGGACAGCTCCTACAATGAGCAGTTCTTC. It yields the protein CASSPLIQTDSSYNEQFF.

CDR3 coding DNA: TGTGCCAGCTCACCAACTCGGGGGGCAACTAATGAAAAACTGTTTTTT. Its translation is CASSPTRGATNEKLFF. The V call is TRBV18, the J call TRBJ1-4, with a tentative D call TRBD1 (5 bases). Germline V gene sequence: CDR1 KGHSH, CDR2 LQKENI. V was pared by 2 bases and J by 0 bases, with 10 bases between. CDR3 size: 16 residues.

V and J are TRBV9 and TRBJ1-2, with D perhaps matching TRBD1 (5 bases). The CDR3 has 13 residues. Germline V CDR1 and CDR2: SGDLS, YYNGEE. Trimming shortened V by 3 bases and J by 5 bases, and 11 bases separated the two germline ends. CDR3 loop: CASSASGGYGYTF. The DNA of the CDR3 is TGTGCCAGCAGCGCTTCCGGGGGATATGGCTACACCTTC.

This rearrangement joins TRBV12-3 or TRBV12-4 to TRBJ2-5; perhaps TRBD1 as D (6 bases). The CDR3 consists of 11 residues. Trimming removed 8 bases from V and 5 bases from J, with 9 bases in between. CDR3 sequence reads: CASGTGETQYF. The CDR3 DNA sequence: TGTGCCAGCGGAACAGGGGAGACCCAGTACTTC.

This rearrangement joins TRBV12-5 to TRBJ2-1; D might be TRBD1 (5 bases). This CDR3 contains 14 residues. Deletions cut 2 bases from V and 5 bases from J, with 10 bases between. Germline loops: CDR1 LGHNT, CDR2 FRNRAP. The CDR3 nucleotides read TGTGCTAGTGGTTTGTTGGCAGGGAACAATGAGCAGTTCTTC. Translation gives CASGLLAGNNEQFF.

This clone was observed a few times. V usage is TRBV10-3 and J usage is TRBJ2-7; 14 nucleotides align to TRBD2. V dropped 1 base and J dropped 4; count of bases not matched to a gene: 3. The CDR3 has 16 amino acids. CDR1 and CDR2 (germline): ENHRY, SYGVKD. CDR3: CAISEFRTSGRYEQYF. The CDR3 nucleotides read TGTGCCATCAGTGAGTTCCGGACTAGCGGGAGGTACGAGCAGTACTTC.

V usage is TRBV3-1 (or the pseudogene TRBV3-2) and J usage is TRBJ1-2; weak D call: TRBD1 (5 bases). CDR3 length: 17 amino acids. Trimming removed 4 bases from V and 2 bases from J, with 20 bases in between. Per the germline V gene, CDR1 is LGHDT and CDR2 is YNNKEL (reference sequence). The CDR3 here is CASSLQPLLTENYGYTF. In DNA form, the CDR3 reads TGTGCCAGCAGCCTACAACCCTTACTGACAGAGAACTATGGCTACACCTTC.

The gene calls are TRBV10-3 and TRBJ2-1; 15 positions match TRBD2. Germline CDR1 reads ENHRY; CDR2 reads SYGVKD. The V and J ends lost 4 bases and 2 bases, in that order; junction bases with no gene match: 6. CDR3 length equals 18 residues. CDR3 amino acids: CAISGGLAGGSPYNEQFF. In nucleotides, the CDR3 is TGTGCCATCAGTGGGGGACTAGCGGGAGGATCCCCCTACAATGAGCAGTTCTTC.

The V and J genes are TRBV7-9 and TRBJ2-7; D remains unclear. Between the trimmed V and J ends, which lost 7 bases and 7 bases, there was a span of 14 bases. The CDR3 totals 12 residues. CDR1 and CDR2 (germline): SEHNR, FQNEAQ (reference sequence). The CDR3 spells CASTSPAEEQYF. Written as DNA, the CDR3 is TGTGCCAGCACCTCCCCCGCGGAGGAGCAGTACTTC.

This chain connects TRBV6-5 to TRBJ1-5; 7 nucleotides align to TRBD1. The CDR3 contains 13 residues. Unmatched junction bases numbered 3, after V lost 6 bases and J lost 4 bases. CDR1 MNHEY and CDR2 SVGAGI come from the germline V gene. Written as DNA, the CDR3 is TGTGCCAGCAGCAAGGACAGGAATCAGCCCCAGCATTTT. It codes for CASSKDRNQPQHF.

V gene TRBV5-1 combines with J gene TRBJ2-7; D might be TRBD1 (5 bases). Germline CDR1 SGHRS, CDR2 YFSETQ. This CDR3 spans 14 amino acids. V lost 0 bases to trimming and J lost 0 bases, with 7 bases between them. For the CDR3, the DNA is TGCGCCAGCAGCTTGGGTGACAGCTCCTACGAGCAGTACTTC. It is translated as CASSLGDSSYEQYF.

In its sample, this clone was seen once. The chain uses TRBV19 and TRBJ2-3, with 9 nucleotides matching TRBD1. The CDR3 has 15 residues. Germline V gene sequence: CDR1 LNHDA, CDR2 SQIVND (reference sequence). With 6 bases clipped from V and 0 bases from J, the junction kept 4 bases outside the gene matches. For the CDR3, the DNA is TGTGCCAGTAGCTCGGACAGGGGAAGCACAGATACGCAGTATTTT. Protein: CASSSDRGSTDTQYF.

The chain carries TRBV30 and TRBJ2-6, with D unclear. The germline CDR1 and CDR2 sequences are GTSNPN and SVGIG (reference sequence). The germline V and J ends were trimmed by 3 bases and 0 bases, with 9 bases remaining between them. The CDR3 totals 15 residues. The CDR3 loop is CAWRLPGSGANVLTF. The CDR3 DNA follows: TGTGCCTGGAGACTCCCAGGCTCTGGGGCCAACGTCCTGACTTTC.

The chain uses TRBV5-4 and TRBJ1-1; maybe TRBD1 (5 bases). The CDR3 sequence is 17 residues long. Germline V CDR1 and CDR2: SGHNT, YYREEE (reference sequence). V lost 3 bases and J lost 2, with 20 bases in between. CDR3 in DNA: TGTGCCAGCAGCTCATCAGGGTTTTTATTCGTCAACACTGAAGCTTTCTTT. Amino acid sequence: CASSSSGFLFVNTEAFF.

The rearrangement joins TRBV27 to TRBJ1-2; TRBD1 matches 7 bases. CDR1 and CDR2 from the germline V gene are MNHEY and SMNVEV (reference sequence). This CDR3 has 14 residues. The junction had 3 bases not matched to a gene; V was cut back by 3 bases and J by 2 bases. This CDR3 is CASSLAGQNYGYTF. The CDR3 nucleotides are TGTGCCAGCAGTTTGGCGGGACAGAACTATGGCTACACCTTC.

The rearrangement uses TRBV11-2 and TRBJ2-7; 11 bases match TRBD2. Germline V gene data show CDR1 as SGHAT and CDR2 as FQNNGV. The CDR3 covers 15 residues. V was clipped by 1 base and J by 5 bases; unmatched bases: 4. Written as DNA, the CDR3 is TGTGCCAGCAGCTTAGGACTAGCGGGAATCCACGAGCAGTACTTC. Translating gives CASSLGLAGIHEQYF.

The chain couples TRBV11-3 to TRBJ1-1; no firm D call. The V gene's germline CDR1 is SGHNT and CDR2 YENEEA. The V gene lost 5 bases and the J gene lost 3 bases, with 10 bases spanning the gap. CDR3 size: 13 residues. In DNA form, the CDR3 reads TGTGCCAGCAGCCCCGATCGGGACACTGAAGCTTTCTTT. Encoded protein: CASSPDRDTEAFF.

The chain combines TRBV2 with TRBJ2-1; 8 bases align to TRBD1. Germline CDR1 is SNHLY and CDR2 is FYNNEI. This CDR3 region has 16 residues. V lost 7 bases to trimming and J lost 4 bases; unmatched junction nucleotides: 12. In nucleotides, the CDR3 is TGTGCCAGCACTGCTGGAAACAGGGGGAAATACAATGAGCAGTTCTTC. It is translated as CASTAGNRGKYNEQFF.

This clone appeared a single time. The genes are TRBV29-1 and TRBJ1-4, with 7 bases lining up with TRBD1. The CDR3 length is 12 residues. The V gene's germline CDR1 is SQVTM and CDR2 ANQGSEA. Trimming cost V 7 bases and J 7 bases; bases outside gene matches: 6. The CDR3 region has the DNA TGCAGCGCCTGGGACAGCGCTGAAAAACTGTTTTTT. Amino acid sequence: CSAWDSAEKLFF.

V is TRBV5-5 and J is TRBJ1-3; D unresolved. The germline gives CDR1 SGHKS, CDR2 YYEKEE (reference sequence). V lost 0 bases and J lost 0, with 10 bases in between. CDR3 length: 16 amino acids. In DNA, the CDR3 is TGTGCCAGCAGCTTGGTTGAGTCTAGCTCTGGAAACACCATATATTTT. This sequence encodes CASSLVESSSGNTIYF.

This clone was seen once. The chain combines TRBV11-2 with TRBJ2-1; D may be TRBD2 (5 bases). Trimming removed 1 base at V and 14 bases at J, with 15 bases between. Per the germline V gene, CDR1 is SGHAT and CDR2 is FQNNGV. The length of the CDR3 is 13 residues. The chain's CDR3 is CASSLGFEAGEFF. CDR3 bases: TGTGCCAGCAGCTTAGGTTTTGAGGCGGGTGAGTTCTTC.

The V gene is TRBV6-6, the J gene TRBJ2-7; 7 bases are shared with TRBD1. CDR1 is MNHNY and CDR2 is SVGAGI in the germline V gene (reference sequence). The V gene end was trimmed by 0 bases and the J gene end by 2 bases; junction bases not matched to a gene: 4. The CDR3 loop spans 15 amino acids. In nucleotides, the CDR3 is TGTGCCAGCAGTTACTCCCAGGGGGAAGCCTACGAGCAGTACTTC. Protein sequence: CASSYSQGEAYEQYF.

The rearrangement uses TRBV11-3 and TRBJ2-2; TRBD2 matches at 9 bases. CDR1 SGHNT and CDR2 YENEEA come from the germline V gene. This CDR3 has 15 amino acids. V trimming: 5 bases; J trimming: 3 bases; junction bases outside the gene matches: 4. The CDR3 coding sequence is TGTGCCAGCAGCCGAGCGGGAGGATACACCGGGGAGCTGTTTTTT. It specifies CASSRAGGYTGELFF.

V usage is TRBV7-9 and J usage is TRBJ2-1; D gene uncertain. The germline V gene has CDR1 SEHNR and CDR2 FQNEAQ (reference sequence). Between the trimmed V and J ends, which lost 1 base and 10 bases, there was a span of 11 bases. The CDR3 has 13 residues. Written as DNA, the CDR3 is TGTGCCAGCAGCTTAGATCCGATCCGGGAGCAGTTCTTC. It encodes CASSLDPIREQFF.

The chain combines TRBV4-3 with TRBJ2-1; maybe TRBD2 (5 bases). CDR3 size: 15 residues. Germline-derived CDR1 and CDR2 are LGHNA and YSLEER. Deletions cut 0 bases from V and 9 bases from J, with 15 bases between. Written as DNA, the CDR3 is TGCGCCAGCAGCCAAGATGGACTGTCTTCGGGTGAGCAGTTCTTC. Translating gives CASSQDGLSSGEQFF.

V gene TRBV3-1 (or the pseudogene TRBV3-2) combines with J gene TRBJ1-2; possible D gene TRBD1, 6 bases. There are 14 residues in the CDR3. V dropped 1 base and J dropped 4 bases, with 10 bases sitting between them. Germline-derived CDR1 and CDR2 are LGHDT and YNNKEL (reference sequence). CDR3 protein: CASSQAQGSYGYTF. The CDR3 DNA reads TGTGCCAGCAGCCAAGCCCAGGGGTCCTATGGCTACACCTTC.

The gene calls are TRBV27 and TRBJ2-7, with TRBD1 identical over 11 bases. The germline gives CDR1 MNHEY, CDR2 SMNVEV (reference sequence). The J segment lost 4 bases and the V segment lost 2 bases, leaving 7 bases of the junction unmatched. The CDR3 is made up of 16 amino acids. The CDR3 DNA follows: TGTGCCAGCAGTTTACGCGGACAGGGGGCGGGTTACGAGCAGTACTTC. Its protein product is CASSLRGQGAGYEQYF.

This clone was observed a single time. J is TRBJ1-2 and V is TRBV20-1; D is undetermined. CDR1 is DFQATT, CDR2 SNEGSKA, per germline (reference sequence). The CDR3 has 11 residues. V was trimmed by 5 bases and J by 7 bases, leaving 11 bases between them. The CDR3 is CSAWRAGGYTF. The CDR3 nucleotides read TGCAGTGCTTGGAGGGCGGGTGGCTACACCTTC.

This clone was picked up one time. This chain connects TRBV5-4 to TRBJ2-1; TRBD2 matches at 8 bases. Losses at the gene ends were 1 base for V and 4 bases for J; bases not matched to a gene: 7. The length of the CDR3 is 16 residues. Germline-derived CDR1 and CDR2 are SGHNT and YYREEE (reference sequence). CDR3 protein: CASSLRRLARYNEQFF. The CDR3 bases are TGTGCCAGCAGCTTGAGGCGACTAGCGAGATACAATGAGCAGTTCTTC.